This entry concerns a single T cell receptor beta chain. Some clones are missing from TCRdb's copy, which holds only in-frame ones; the method was immunoSEQ multiplex PCR. The top ten hold less than 2.5% of the sample, which has approximately 230,000 clones, 75% to 95% seen once. The entry originates in a study of blood T cell repertoires in COVID-19. Trimming took off 8 bases at V and 3 bases at J, with 20 bases between the two ends. This CDR3 region has 15 residues. Germline V gives CDR1 MNHEY, CDR2 SMNVEV (reference sequence). The age range of participants was about 18 to 89 years, with residence in approximately 25 US areas.

Material: PBMCs or T cells enriched from blood (not recorded which). The sequence derives from a woman between 18 and 29 years old who had recovered from COVID-19. The chain carries TRBV27 and TRBJ2-7; the D gene is possibly TRBD1 (6 bases). CDR3 DNA: TGTGCCAGCTCCCGTCGGGCACAGGGTGACTACGAGCAGTACTTC. This encodes CASSRRAQGDYEQYF.